This T cell receptor (beta chain) comes out of a study of shared T cell receptors in the human thymus. The table came from immunoSEQ multiplex PCR; TCRdb's copy has only in-frame clones and leaves some out. The data contain roughly 660,000 clones, around 87% of them singletons. This sample also appeared in a second study, on human thymus T cells. That source notes: In corrective heart surgery, resections were taken, and these provided the thymus tissue.

The receptor's source is a boy under three years old with a congenital heart defect. The material sequenced was thymocytes.

CDR3: CASSKGPGGGQPQHF. As DNA, the CDR3 is TGTGCCAGCAGCAAGGGACCCGGGGGGGGTCAGCCCCAGCATTTT. This chain connects TRBV6-6 to TRBJ1-5; possibly TRBD1 for D (5 bases). The CDR3 loop spans 15 amino acids. Deletions cut 6 bases from V and 6 bases from J, with 18 bases between. CDR1 is MNHNY, CDR2 SVGAGI, per germline (reference sequence).